What follows describes a single T cell receptor beta chain. The target antigen is unknown. A junction boundary mismatches the germline segment, possibly from a read error. This sample stems from a study of post-analysis software for immune sequencing data. Study-wide context: Relapsing-remitting, secondary progressive and progressive-relapsing courses of multiple sclerosis were included. Study findings and constraints: Multiple sclerosis was associated with a significant reduction in normalized Chao1 diversity relative to controls. Elevated frequency relative to controls characterized four to six TRBV segments in patients, TRBV5-6, TRBV5-1 and TRBV20-1 among them.

Germline assignment: CDR1 SGHTA and CDR2 FQGNSA. The CDR3 sequence is 17 residues long. Every TCR beta cDNA library bore unique molecular identifiers. TCRdb itself ran the PCR reads through MiXCR, one entry per CDR3 protein. The table records about 820,000 distinct CDR3 sequences, roughly 58% of them present only once. This clonotype was sampled from a girl between 10 and 17 years old with multiple sclerosis. This rearrangement joins TRBV7-2 to TRBJ1-6; the D gene is possibly TRBD1 (5 bases). Sequencing was done on a sample of blood. Here the CDR3 reads CAGSLVQASSYNSPLHF. Here the CDR3 DNA reads TGTGCCGGCAGCTTAGTACAGGCTAGCTCCTATAATTCACCCCTCCACTTT.